This T cell receptor beta chain derives from a study of molecular identifiers for immune sequencing clone quantification (dated by TCRdb to the late 2010s). Some background on the complete study: In a replicate experiment, RNA from roughly 21,000 or 96,000 naive CD8 T cells was split into five aliquots, four of which were sequenced. This methods study benchmarked molecular-identifier clustering-based TCR repertoire sequencing (MIDCIRS) and TCR RNA copy counting, using CD8 T cells to do so. On the study overall, not on this receptor specifically: A single cell's worth of spiked-in Jurkat TCR RNA was reported detectable even among under 1.3 million naive CD8 T cells. Modeling gave 3 to 3.5 recovered TCR RNA copies per cell versus 9.5 to 10 by digital PCR, implying about 30% capture efficiency. When barcode sub-clustering was left out, chimeric consensus sequences inflated TCR diversity, with chimeras reaching as high as 47%. In CMV-specific effector cells, over 99% of molecules were held by clones above 20 RNA copies, whereas under 1% of molecules were held by such clones in naive cells. Identical TCR molecules sharing a barcode could cause highly expanded clone sizes to be underestimated. Spiked-in Jurkat TCR RNA (approximately 10 copies' worth), which is not part of the donor repertoire, was contained in the naive libraries.

Libraries of naive CD8 T cells were generated from roughly 20,000 to 1,000,000 sorted cells, with 10%, 30% or 50% of the purified RNA used. On a BD FACSAria II, naive CD8 T cells were FACS-sorted as CD8+CD4-CCR7+CD45RA+ and collected into RLT Plus buffer. To test detection sensitivity, Jurkat RNA equivalent to ten TCR copies was spiked into samples of about 19,000-1,100,000 naive CD8 T cells. CD8 T cells were enriched using RosetteSep CD8+ T Cell Enrichment Cocktail and Ficoll-Paque, and the enriched cells then underwent ACK red cell lysis. The receptor library was made with PCR. TCRdb lists the instrument as Illumina HiSeq 4000. Preparation of bulk TCR libraries followed a previously described approach, with the TCR primers listed in Table S5. Total RNA was purified with the Qiagen AllPrep DNA/RNA kit. Before analysis, reads from multiple sequencing runs of the same library were pooled. Turning to the authors' computational methods: Reads were retained only if their TCR constant sequence matched exactly, and those retained reads were trimmed to 150 nt and grouped according to their 12-nt molecular barcodes. Reads inside each barcode group were sub-clustered using a 15% Levenshtein threshold, and a quality-weighted consensus sequence was constructed for each RNA molecule. Non-functional sequences were filtered out, along with any lower-count sequence sitting one edit away from another sequence. On the basis of fitting two negative binomial distributions, barcode sub-clusters with fewer than 20% of the maximum read count were discarded. TCRdb ran its own pipeline on the public reads, namely fastp trimming at Q25 and MiXCR clone calling, and kept in-frame beta chains. Under each unique CDR3 protein, matching rows form one entry showing the most common genes and DNA. TCRdb, not the authors, supplied the V and J calls. This sample holds about 60,000 distinct CDR3 sequences; around a sixth were observed only once. The ten biggest clones cover 1.3% to 1.5% of the sample.

Points on this clonotype: Its antigen has not been determined. This may stem from a read error, because a much larger clone lies one nucleotide away.

The TCR was taken from a human donor in good health. Some libraries in this study had Jurkat cell RNA spiked in. The sequenced material came from naive CD8+ T cells from blood, with Jurkat cell RNA spiked in. The cell subset or site tag for this specimen amounts to: FACS-sorted CD8+CD4-CCR7+CD45RA+ naive T cells.

This receptor carries the CDR3 CASSYRVGGQLSYEQYF. Read as DNA, the sequence is TGTGCCAGCAGCTATCGGGTCGGCGGACAACTCTCCTACGAGCAGTACTTC. This chain is built from TRBV5-4 and TRBJ2-7; a tentative D match to TRBD1 spans 5 bases. Measured from the cysteine to the phenylalanine, the CDR3 is 17 residues long. Only the CDR3 part of the read is kept: 51 bases, read in frame from the first base. According to the germline V gene (reference sequence), CDR1 reads SGHNT and CDR2 reads YYREEE. Relative to germline, V is 3 bases shorter and J is 0 bases shorter, with 19 bases between their ends.